These 20 T cell receptor beta chains were all obtained from the same sample, sequenced in a study of cytomegalovirus exposure and HLA in healthy donors. PCR primers comprised 60 Vbeta and 13 Jbeta primers. Only in-frame clones appear in the TCRdb table, and some are missing; sequencing was by immunoSEQ multiplex PCR. The sample contains approximately 170,000 clones, about 75% of which appear only once. The sequenced sample consisted of PBMCs. Receptors originate from a male donor in good health and CMV-seronegative.

The genes are TRBV6-5 and TRBJ1-5, with 7 bases lining up with TRBD1. CDR1 MNHEY and CDR2 SVGAGI come from the germline V gene. The ends lost 8 bases at V and 4 bases at J; junction bases unmatched: 5. This CDR3 has 13 residues. The CDR3 region is CASGDRVNQPQHF. For the CDR3, the DNA is TGTGCCAGCGGAGACAGGGTAAATCAGCCCCAGCATTTT.

The rearrangement joins TRBV5-1 to TRBJ2-5; no reliable D call. The CDR3 length is 14 residues. Trimming stripped 0 bases from V and 5 bases from J, with 11 bases between. Germline V CDR1 and CDR2: SGHRS, YFSETQ. The CDR3 reads CASSLANNPETQYF. Written as DNA, the CDR3 is TGCGCCAGCAGCTTGGCCAACAACCCGGAGACCCAGTACTTC.

The J gene is TRBJ1-1, the V gene TRBV19; D possibly corresponds to TRBD1 (5 bases). V lost 6 bases and J 1 base, leaving 12 bases between the germline ends. In germline, CDR1 is LNHDA, CDR2 SQIVND (reference sequence). The CDR3 has 14 amino acids. The chain's CDR3 is CASSPQTGNTEAFF. The CDR3 bases are TGTGCCAGTAGCCCTCAAACAGGGAACACTGAAGCTTTCTTT.

The rearrangement links TRBV7-7 to TRBJ2-7; D possibly corresponds to TRBD2 (5 bases). This CDR3 is 13 amino acids long. The V gene lost 5 bases and the J gene lost 6 bases, with 14 bases spanning the gap. Germline-derived CDR1 and CDR2 are SSHAT and FNYEAQ (reference sequence). The CDR3 protein is CASSRIQTSEQYF. In DNA form, the CDR3 reads TGTGCCAGCAGCCGGATTCAAACTAGCGAGCAGTACTTC.

In this sample, this clone turned up a few times. The chain uses TRBV6-5 and TRBJ1-5, with D maybe TRBD1 (6 bases). V gave up 6 bases and J gave up 2 bases, with 14 bases separating them. The CDR3 has 15 amino acids. Germline V gives CDR1 MNHEY, CDR2 SVGAGI. The CDR3 DNA reads as TGTGCCAGCAGCACCGGGACAAGGGGCAATCAGCCCCAGCATTTT. Its translation: CASSTGTRGNQPQHF.

The chain links TRBV27 to TRBJ2-7; 9 bases align to TRBD2. V was pared by 6 bases and J by 5 bases, with 8 bases of the junction left unmatched. Germline V gene sequence: CDR1 MNHEY, CDR2 SMNVEV (reference sequence). The CDR3 loop spans 14 amino acids. CDR3: CASRPGLAIDEQYF. CDR3 DNA sequence: TGTGCCAGCAGGCCGGGACTAGCAATCGACGAGCAGTACTTC.

The chain has TRBV2 and TRBJ2-6; perhaps TRBD2 as D (6 bases). Between the trimmed V and J ends, which lost 4 bases and 0 bases, there was a span of 16 bases. CDR3 size: 18 residues. Germline CDR1 SNHLY, CDR2 FYNNEI. The CDR3 sequence is CASSAQGLGGSGANVLTF. The CDR3 DNA is TGTGCCAGCAGTGCCCAGGGATTGGGGGGCTCTGGGGCCAACGTCCTGACTTTC.

V gene TRBV4-1 combines with J gene TRBJ2-5; the match to TRBD1 covers 9 bases. The length of the CDR3 is 16 residues. Germline V gene lookup returns CDR1 MGHRA and CDR2 YSYEKL. J lost 6 bases, V lost 2 bases, and 10 bases had no gene match. The CDR3 is CASSQPPGQGIQTQYF. The CDR3 nucleotides are TGCGCCAGCAGCCAACCCCCGGGACAGGGAATACAGACCCAGTACTTC.

The genes are TRBV19 and TRBJ1-2; D is uncertain. This CDR3 has 15 amino acids. Germline CDR1 is LNHDA and CDR2 is SQIVND (reference sequence). The V gene lost 5 bases and the J gene lost 0 bases, with 13 bases spanning the gap. CDR3 sequence: CASSAVGGSNYGYTF. CDR3 coding DNA: TGTGCCAGTAGTGCTGTGGGAGGATCTAACTATGGCTACACCTTC. The whole variable domain, remainder taken from reference TRBV19 and TRBJ1-2, is DGGITQSPKYLFRKEGQNVTLSCEQNLNHDAMYWYRQDPGQGLRLIYYSQIVNDFQKGDIAEGYSVSREKKESFPLTVTSAQKNPTAFYLCASSAVGGSNYGYTFGSGTRLTVV.

The chain carries TRBV6-5 and TRBJ2-3, with TRBD1 matching 8 bases. The ends lost 7 bases at V and 2 bases at J; junction bases unmatched: 5. Germline V lookup: CDR1 MNHEY, CDR2 SVGAGI. There are 14 residues in the CDR3. As DNA, the CDR3 is TGTGCCAGCACCGGACAGGGACACACAGATACGCAGTATTTT. It is translated as CASTGQGHTDTQYF.

This chain links TRBV2 with TRBJ2-1; 7 positions agree with TRBD1. Germline V gene lookup returns CDR1 SNHLY and CDR2 FYNNEI. The V segment lost 8 bases and the J segment 1 base; nucleotides outside the gene matches: 5. The CDR3 runs 14 residues. The CDR3: CASLDRVSYNEQFF. The CDR3 bases are TGTGCCAGCTTAGACAGGGTTTCCTACAATGAGCAGTTCTTC.

The J gene is TRBJ2-1, the V gene TRBV7-7; a weak D match, TRBD1 (5 bases). The germline V and J ends were trimmed by 5 bases and 0 bases, with 11 bases remaining between them. Germline CDR1 SSHAT, CDR2 FNYEAQ (reference sequence). This CDR3 has 15 amino acids. The CDR3 loop is CASSPRVGSYNEQFF. The CDR3 coding sequence is TGTGCCAGCAGCCCCAGGGTGGGCTCCTACAATGAGCAGTTCTTC.

CDR3 sequence reads: CARMDRGNYGYTF. DNA of the CDR3: TGTGCCAGGATGGACAGGGGGAACTATGGCTACACCTTC. This chain links TRBV2 with TRBJ1-2, with 10 bases aligning to TRBD1. The CDR3 is made up of 13 amino acids. Trimming at V came to 9 bases and at J to 2 bases, leaving 3 bases not matched to a gene. CDR1 and CDR2 (germline): SNHLY, FYNNEI. The full variable domain, rest sourced from reference TRBV2 and TRBJ1-2, is EPEVTQTPSHQVTQMGQEVILRCVPISNHLYFYWYRQILGQKVEFLVSFYNNEISEKSEIFDDQFSVERPDGSNFTLKIRSTKLEDSAMYFCARMDRGNYGYTFGSGTRLTVV.

This clone has a handful of counts. The CDR3: CSARGGGEQFF. The CDR3 DNA sequence: TGCAGTGCTAGAGGGGGGGGTGAGCAGTTCTTC. The chain couples TRBV20-1 to TRBJ2-1; 7 nucleotides align to TRBD2. CDR1 is DFQATT, CDR2 SNEGSKA, per germline (reference sequence). Unmatched junction bases numbered 0, after V lost 1 base and J lost 9 bases. CDR3 length: 11 amino acids.

V usage is TRBV19 and J usage is TRBJ2-7; weak D call: TRBD1 (5 bases). This CDR3 has 15 amino acids. The V gene's germline CDR1 is LNHDA and CDR2 SQIVND (reference sequence). Trimming cost V 5 bases and J 4 bases, with 18 bases left between them. The CDR3 loop is CASSHNPTEQYEQYF. The CDR3 bases are TGTGCCAGTAGTCACAACCCGACAGAGCAGTACGAGCAGTACTTC.

There are a few counts of this clone. The genes are TRBV14 and TRBJ1-1; no firm D call. Germline CDR1 reads SGHDN; CDR2 reads FVKESK. This CDR3 spans 15 amino acids. V was shortened by 3 bases and J by 4 bases, with 15 bases between the two germline ends. CDR3 bases: TGTGCCAGCAGCCAGATTAACCTTCTCGGCACTGAAGCTTTCTTT. Protein sequence: CASSQINLLGTEAFF.

This chain joins TRBV15 and TRBJ1-5, with unresolved D. Germline V gene data show CDR1 as LNHNV and CDR2 as YYDKDF (reference sequence). Trimming took 0 bases from V and 2 from J, leaving 17 bases between them. The length of the CDR3 is 18 residues. Here the CDR3 reads CATSRDRGGRSGNQPQHF. As DNA, the CDR3 is TGTGCCACCAGCAGAGATCGCGGAGGAAGGAGTGGCAATCAGCCCCAGCATTTT.

The chain is built from TRBV9 and TRBJ2-1; 12 nucleotides line up with TRBD2. J was trimmed by 8 bases and V by 3 bases; bases with no gene match: 6. The V gene's germline CDR1 is SGDLS and CDR2 YYNGEE. CDR3 length: 15 amino acids. The CDR3, as DNA: TGTGCCAGCAGCGCCCTAGCGGGGGGGCCCCATGAGCAGTTCTTC. Protein product: CASSALAGGPHEQFF.

The chain recombines TRBV6-1 with TRBJ1-1; a possible D gene is TRBD1 (6 bases). Per germline, CDR1 MNHNS and CDR2 SASEGT. This CDR3 is 14 amino acids long. Trimming cost V 6 bases and J 1 base, with 12 bases left between them. The CDR3 bases are TGTGCCAGCAGCCTTACACAGGGGAACACTGAAGCTTTCTTT. Its protein product is CASSLTQGNTEAFF.

This chain joins TRBV5-6 and TRBJ2-3, with a possible D match to TRBD1 (5 bases). Germline assignment: CDR1 SGHDT and CDR2 YYEEEE. V lost 4 bases and J 2 bases, leaving 14 bases between the germline ends. The CDR3 totals 15 residues. CDR3 amino acids: CASSRLETATDTQYF. Written as DNA, the CDR3 is TGTGCCAGCAGCAGGTTGGAGACAGCCACAGATACGCAGTATTTT. Full variable domain (missing parts from reference TRBV5-6 and TRBJ2-3): DAGVTQSPTHLIKTRGQQVTLRCSPKSGHDTVSWYQQALGQGPQFIFQYYEEEERQRGNFPDRFSGHQFPNYSSELNVNALLLGDSALYLCASSRLETATDTQYFGPGTRLTVL.